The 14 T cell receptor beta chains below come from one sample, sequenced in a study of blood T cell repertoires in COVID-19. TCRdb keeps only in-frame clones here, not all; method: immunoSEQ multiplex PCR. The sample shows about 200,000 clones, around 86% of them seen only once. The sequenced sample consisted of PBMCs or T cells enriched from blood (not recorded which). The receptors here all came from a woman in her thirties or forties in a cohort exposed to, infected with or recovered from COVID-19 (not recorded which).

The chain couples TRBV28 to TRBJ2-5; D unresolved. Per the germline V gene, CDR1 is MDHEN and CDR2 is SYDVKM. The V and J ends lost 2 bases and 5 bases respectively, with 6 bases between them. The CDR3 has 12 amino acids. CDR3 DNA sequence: TGTGCCAGCAGTTTAGGGCATGAGACCCAGTACTTC. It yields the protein CASSLGHETQYF.

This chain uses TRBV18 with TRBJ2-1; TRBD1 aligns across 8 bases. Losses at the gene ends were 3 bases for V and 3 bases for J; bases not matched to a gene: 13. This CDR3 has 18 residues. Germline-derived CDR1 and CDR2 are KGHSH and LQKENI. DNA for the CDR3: TGTGCCAGCTCACCCATACCCGCGGACAGGGTTGGCTACAATGAGCAGTTCTTC. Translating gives CASSPIPADRVGYNEQFF.

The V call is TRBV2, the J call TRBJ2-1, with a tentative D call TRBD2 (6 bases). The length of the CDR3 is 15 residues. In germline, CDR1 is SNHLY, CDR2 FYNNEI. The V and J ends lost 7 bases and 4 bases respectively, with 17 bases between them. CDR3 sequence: CASMVSAGRYNEQFF. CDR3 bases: TGTGCCAGCATGGTTTCGGCAGGGAGGTACAATGAGCAGTTCTTC.

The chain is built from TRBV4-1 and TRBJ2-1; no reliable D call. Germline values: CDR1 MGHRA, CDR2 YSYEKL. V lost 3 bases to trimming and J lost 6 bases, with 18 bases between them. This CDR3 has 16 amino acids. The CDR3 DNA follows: TGCGCCAGCAGCCACCCGCCTGACTCCGCGAGCAATGAGCAGTTCTTC. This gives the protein CASSHPPDSASNEQFF.

CDR3 coding DNA: TGCGCCAGCAGCCAAGAGTTCGGGGGGGCGGTTCAGCCCCAGCATTTT. Amino acids: CASSQEFGGAVQPQHF. The V gene is TRBV4-1, the J gene TRBJ1-5; TRBD1 is a possible D gene (6 bases). Germline V gives CDR1 MGHRA, CDR2 YSYEKL. The length of the CDR3 is 16 residues. V was shortened by 0 bases and J by 6 bases, with 15 bases between the two germline ends.

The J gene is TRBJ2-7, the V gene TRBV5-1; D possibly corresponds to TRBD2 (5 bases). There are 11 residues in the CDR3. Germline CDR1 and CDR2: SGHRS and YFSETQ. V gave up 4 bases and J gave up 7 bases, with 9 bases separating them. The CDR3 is CASSLEGEQYF. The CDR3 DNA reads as TGCGCCAGCAGCCTAGAGGGAGAGCAGTACTTC.

The CDR3: CASSIELGRGGTNEKLFF. The CDR3 nucleotides are TGTGCCAGTAGTATAGAGCTAGGCAGGGGCGGAACTAATGAAAAACTGTTTTTT. V gene TRBV19 combines with J gene TRBJ1-4, with D possibly matching TRBD1 (6 bases). CDR1 LNHDA and CDR2 SQIVND come from the germline V gene (reference sequence). This CDR3 is 18 amino acids long. Trimming shortened V by 0 bases and J by 1 base, and 15 bases separated the two germline ends.

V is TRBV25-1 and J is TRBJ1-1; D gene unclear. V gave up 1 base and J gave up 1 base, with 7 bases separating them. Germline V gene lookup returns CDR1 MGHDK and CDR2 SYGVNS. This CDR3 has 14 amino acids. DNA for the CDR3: TGTGCCAGCAGTGAATTGGCGGGGAACACTGAAGCTTTCTTT. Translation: CASSELAGNTEAFF.

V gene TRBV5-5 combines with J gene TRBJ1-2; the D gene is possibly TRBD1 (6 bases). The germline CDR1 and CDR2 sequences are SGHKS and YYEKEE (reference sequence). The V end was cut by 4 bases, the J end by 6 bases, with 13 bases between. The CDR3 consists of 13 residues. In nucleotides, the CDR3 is TGTGCCAGCAGCAAGGGACATGGGGATGGCTACACCTTC. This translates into CASSKGHGDGYTF.

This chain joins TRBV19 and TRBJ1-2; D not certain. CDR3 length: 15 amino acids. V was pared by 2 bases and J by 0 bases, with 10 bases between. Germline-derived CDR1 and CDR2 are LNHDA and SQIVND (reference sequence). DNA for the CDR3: TGTGCCAGTAGTATACTTGGGAGTTCTAACTATGGCTACACCTTC. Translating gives CASSILGSSNYGYTF.

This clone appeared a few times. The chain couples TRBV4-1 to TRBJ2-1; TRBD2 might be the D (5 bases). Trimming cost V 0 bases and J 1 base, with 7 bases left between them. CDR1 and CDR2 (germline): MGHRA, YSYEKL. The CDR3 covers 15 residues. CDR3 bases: TGCGCCAGCAGCCAAGACGGGATATCCTACAATGAGCAGTTCTTC. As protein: CASSQDGISYNEQFF.

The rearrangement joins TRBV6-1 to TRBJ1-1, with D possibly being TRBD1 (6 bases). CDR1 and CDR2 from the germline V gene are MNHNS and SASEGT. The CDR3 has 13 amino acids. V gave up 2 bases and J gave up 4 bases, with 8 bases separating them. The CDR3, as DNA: TGTGCCAGCAGTGAACTCAGGGGCACTGAAGCTTTCTTT. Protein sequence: CASSELRGTEAFF.

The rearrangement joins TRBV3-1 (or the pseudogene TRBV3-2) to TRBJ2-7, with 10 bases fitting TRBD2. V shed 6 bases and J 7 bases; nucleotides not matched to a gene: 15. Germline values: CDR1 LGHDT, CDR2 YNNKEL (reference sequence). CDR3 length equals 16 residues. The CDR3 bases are TGTGCCAGCAGGTTTGTGAGCGGGAGGGGGTCCGGGGAGCAGTACTTC. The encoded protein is CASRFVSGRGSGEQYF.

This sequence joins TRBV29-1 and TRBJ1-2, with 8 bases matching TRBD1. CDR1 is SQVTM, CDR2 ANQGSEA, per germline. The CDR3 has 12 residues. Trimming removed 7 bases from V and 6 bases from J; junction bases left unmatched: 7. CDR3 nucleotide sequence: TGCAGCGCCCGTGGGACAGGCCATGGCTACACCTTC. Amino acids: CSARGTGHGYTF.